This T cell receptor (beta chain) was sequenced in a study of CD4 T cells in relation to SARS-CoV-2 and coronaviruses. Sequencing was performed with immunoSEQ multiplex PCR; in TCRdb, only in-frame clones are kept and a portion is missing. The data show 20,000 to 30,000 clones, roughly 70% seen once. This clone was seen more than once but under ten times. What it binds is not known. A junction end diverges from the germline sequence, so it may reflect a read error. CD4+ T cells from unexposed donors were obtained before the COVID-19 pandemic (2011-2018). The cells were cultured for 9 to 11 days before CD4+ T cells were isolated. Cultures received half-medium IL-2 refreshes on days 3 and 7. This CDR3 spans 11 amino acids. The V gene's germline CDR1 is SGHRS and CDR2 YFSETQ.

The V call is TRBV5-1, the J call TRBJ1-4; no clear D gene. Sample: CD4+ T cells from PBMCs, cultured in vitro. The receptor comes from a human donor in good health. CDR3 protein: CASGFNEKLFF. The CDR3 DNA reads as TGCGCCAGCGGCTTTAATGAAAAACTGTTTTTT.